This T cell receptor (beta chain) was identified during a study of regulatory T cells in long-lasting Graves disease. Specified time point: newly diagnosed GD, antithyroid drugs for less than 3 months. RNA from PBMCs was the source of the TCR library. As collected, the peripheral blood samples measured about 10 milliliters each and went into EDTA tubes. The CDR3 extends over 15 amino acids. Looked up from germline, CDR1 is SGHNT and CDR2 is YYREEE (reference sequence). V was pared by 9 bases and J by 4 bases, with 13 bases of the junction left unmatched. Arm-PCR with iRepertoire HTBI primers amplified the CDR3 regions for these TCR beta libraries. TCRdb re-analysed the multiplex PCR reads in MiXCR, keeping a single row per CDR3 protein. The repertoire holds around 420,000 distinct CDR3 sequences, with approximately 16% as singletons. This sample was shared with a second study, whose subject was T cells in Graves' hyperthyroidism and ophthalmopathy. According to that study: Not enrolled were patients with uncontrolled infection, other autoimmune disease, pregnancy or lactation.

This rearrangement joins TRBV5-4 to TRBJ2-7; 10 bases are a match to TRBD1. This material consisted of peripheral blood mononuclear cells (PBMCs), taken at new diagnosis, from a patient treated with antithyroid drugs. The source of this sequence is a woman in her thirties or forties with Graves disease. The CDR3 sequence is CATAGGGQGPYEQYF. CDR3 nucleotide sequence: TGTGCCACCGCAGGCGGGGGACAGGGGCCTTACGAGCAGTACTTC.